Listed below are T cell receptor beta chains from one sample, sequenced in a study of control samples from healthy donors and cancer patients. Assay: immunoSEQ multiplex PCR; the TCRdb copy retains only in-frame clones and omits some. The data contain approximately 76,000 clones, 84% of them singletons. The sequencing input was PBMCs. These receptors originate from a man aged 60-69 years with head and neck cancer. Each CDR3 is given with its conserved first and last residue. A D gene is named only where the DNA matches it firmly. Some rows have no size entry. The others give once, few or many, or a class for an expanded clone.

v_call	j_call	clone_size	d_call	cdr3_nt	cdr3_aa
TRBV7-9	TRBJ2-7	.	.	TGTGCCAGCAGCTTAAGTTTCTACGAGCAGTACTTC	CASSLSFYEQYF
TRBV14	TRBJ2-1	.	.	TGTGCCAGCAGCCGAAGAGGGCTAATGAATGAGCAGTTCTTC	CASSRRGLMNEQFF
TRBV5-1	TRBJ1-4	.	TRBD1	TGCGCCAGCAGCGACCGTGGGGGGACAGGGAGTGGAAAACTGTTTTTT	CASSDRGGTGSGKLFF
TRBV14	TRBJ2-7	.	TRBD2	TGTGCCAGCAGCCAAGAAACGACGGGGCGGGGGATAGAGCAGTACTTC	CASSQETTGRGIEQYF
TRBV11-1	TRBJ1-4	.	.	TGTGCCAGCAGCTTATTGGACGCCCCGTATGAAAAACTGTTTTTT	CASSLLDAPYEKLFF
TRBV28	TRBJ1-2	.	.	TGTGCCAGCAGTTTACCTGGGGGTGCCTATGGCTACACCTTC	CASSLPGGAYGYTF
TRBV28	TRBJ1-5	.	TRBD1	TGTGCCAGCAGCAGGGGGCGCTCGGGCAATCAGCCCCAGCATTTT	CASSRGRSGNQPQHF
TRBV5-1	TRBJ2-7	few	TRBD1	TGCGCCAGCAGCTTGGACCCCCGGACAGGGTCCTACGAGCAGTACTTC	CASSLDPRTGSYEQYF
TRBV3-1/TRBV3-2	TRBJ2-2	.	.	TGTGCCAGCAGCCAGACCGGCACCGGGGAGCTGTTTTTT	CASSQTGTGELFF
TRBV7-7	TRBJ2-1	.	.	TGTGCTAGCAGCCCCCAGGCGGTGGGTGAGCAGTTCTTC	CASSPQAVGEQFF
TRBV4-1	TRBJ2-7	few	TRBD2	TGCGCCAGCAGCCAATTCGGACTAGCGGTCTACGAGCAGTACTTC	CASSQFGLAVYEQYF
TRBV7-9	TRBJ2-7	.	TRBD1	TGTGCCAGCAGTAACAGGGGCGAAAGCGAGCAGTACTTC	CASSNRGESEQYF
TRBV12-5	TRBJ2-1	.	.	TGTGCTAGTGGTTCCGACAGCGCCTTATTCAATGAGCAGTTCTTC	CASGSDSALFNEQFF
TRBV6-5	TRBJ2-1	.	.	TGTGCCAGCAGCCCCTTGAAGCTAACCTACAATGAGCAGTTCTTC	CASSPLKLTYNEQFF
TRBV6-5	TRBJ2-1	once	.	TGTGCCAGCAGCCAACTAGGCTACAATGAGCAGTTCTTC	CASSQLGYNEQFF
TRBV2	TRBJ2-5	once	.	TGTGCCACGCTTCCCGGGGACTTAGTGAAGACCCAGTACTTC	CATLPGDLVKTQYF
TRBV19	TRBJ2-7	.	.	TGTGCCAGTAGTATCAACGGGGTGGACGAGCAGTACTTC	CASSINGVDEQYF
TRBV28	TRBJ2-1	.	TRBD2	TGTGCCAGCAGCGTTTACGCTCTGCTCGGGACTAGTTGGGCCCGGAGATACAATGAGCAGTTCTTC	CASSVYALLGTSWARRYNEQFF
TRBV29-1	TRBJ2-5	.	TRBD2	TGCAGCGTTTCAGTTTGGGGGGGAGCCCAGTACTTC	CSVSVWGGAQYF
TRBV6-5	TRBJ2-7	.	TRBD1	TGTGCCAGCAGAGCCGGACAGGGGCGGTACGAGCAGTACTTC	CASRAGQGRYEQYF
TRBV19	TRBJ2-1	.	TRBD2	TGTGCCACCTCTAGCGGGAGGGCCGACAATGAGCAGTTCTTC	CATSSGRADNEQFF
TRBV5-6	TRBJ2-7	.	.	TGTGCCAGCAGCTTGCCTGGCGGCTACGAGCAGTACTTC	CASSLPGGYEQYF
TRBV7-9	TRBJ1-4	.	.	TGTGCCAGCAGCTGGGGCCCACAGGGATCAAAACTGTTTTTT	CASSWGPQGSKLFF
TRBV12-3/TRBV12-4	TRBJ2-3	.	.	TGTGCCAGCAGTTTAAGGATGGGGAGCCATTTT	CASSLRMGSHF
TRBV5-4	TRBJ2-1	.	.	TGTGCCAGCAGCTTGTACAATGAGCAGTTCTTC	CASSLYNEQFF
TRBV11-2	TRBJ2-1	few	.	TGTGCCAGCAGCCCTTATGGGACATCCGGTGGGGCGGGTGAGCAGTTCTTC	CASSPYGTSGGAGEQFF
TRBV7-9	TRBJ1-2	.	.	TGTGCCAGCAGCTTAGAGTCCCGTTGGGAGGGCTACACCTTC	CASSLESRWEGYTF
TRBV27	TRBJ1-5	.	.	TGTGCCAGCAGTCCCGCGTGGGGGAGGGATAATCAGCCCCAGCATTTT	CASSPAWGRDNQPQHF
TRBV3-1/TRBV3-2	TRBJ2-7	.	TRBD2	TGTGCCAGCAGCCTCGGGACTAGCATCTCCTACGAGCAGTACTTC	CASSLGTSISYEQYF
TRBV28	TRBJ1-5	.	.	TGTGCCAGCCCCTCCCGGACAGCCAATCAGCCCCAGCATTTT	CASPSRTANQPQHF
TRBV9	TRBJ2-7	.	.	TGTGCCAGCAGCGAGGGCCAGGGGACCTCCTACGAGCAGTACTTC	CASSEGQGTSYEQYF
TRBV5-1	TRBJ2-5	.	TRBD1	TGCGCCAGCAGCTTGGGGGACAGGGTCGTTTTCCCAGAGACCCAGTACTTC	CASSLGDRVVFPETQYF
TRBV28	TRBJ2-2	many	TRBD2	TGTGCCAGCCTAGGAGCGGGAGCCACCGGGGAGCTGTTTTTT	CASLGAGATGELFF
TRBV3-1/TRBV3-2	TRBJ2-7	.	TRBD1	TGTGCCAGCAGCTCCAGGACAGGACTCAGGGAGCAGTACTTC	CASSSRTGLREQYF
TRBV7-2	TRBJ2-7	.	TRBD2	TGTGCCAGCAGCCCGCCGACCCCGTTAGCGGGAGGGTCCCACGAGCAGTACTTC	CASSPPTPLAGGSHEQYF
TRBV19	TRBJ2-1	.	.	TGTGCCAGTAGGTGGGAGGCACGGGGTATGGATGAGCAGTTCTTC	CASRWEARGMDEQFF
TRBV30	TRBJ2-7	once	.	TGTGCCTGGAGTCCGGATTGGCGCGAGCAGTACTTC	CAWSPDWREQYF
TRBV18	TRBJ1-1	once	.	TGTGCCAGCTCACCACGTAGAGGAGGAGCTTTCTTT	CASSPRRGGAFF
TRBV5-5	TRBJ2-5	.	TRBD1	TGTGCCAGCAGCCCCGGGACAGGGGAGACCCAGTACTTC	CASSPGTGETQYF
TRBV18	TRBJ2-3	.	TRBD2	TGTGCCAGCTCACCGGAAACACTAGCGAGCACAGATACGCAGTATTTT	CASSPETLASTDTQYF
TRBV15	TRBJ2-1	.	.	TGTGCCACCAGCAGAGAGTTGAGCGGAGGTTTTGAAGGGCAGTTCTTC	CATSRELSGGFEGQFF
TRBV7-9	TRBJ1-2	.	TRBD1	TGTGCCAGCAGCTTAGGGGCAGGGGGTAACTATGGCTACACCTTC	CASSLGAGGNYGYTF
TRBV29-1	TRBJ2-7	.	TRBD2	TGCAGCGTTGAAAAGCGGGGAAGTTCCTACGAGCAGTACTTC	CSVEKRGSSYEQYF
TRBV5-1	TRBJ2-7	.	TRBD2	TGCGCCAGTCACCCGCCCGGGACTAGCGGGAGGGCCGGGGCCTCCGAGCAGTACTTC	CASHPPGTSGRAGASEQYF
TRBV6-5	TRBJ1-1	once	.	TGTGCCAGCAGTTACTCAGGGACACCGAACACTGAAGCTTTCTTT	CASSYSGTPNTEAFF